The 16 T cell receptor gamma chains below come from one sample, sequenced in a study of Vδ1+ human thymocytes. No antigen has been identified for these receptors. RNA was extracted from the cells and then reverse transcribed. The CDR3 regions were amplified by multiplex PCR from V-gene primers to a constant-region primer. TCRdb re-processed the multiplex PCR reads using CATT. The sample records approximately 25,000 gamma-chain clones, over 15% being singletons. Study-level results: Highly polyclonal TRG and TRD repertoires with Gaussian CDR3 length distributions appeared in thymus.

Sequencing was carried out using Vdelta1+ gamma-delta thymocytes from the thymus. Subset given: FACS-sorted CD3+ TCRalphabeta- TCRVdelta1+ TCRVdelta2- thymocytes. Receptor source: a boy younger than two who had congenital heart surgery.

The gene calls are TRGV8 and TRGJ1 or TRGJ2. The CDR3 is made up of 14 amino acids. Per the germline V gene, CDR1 is VENAVY and CDR2 is YDSYNSRV. V was clipped by 0 bases and J by 6 bases; unmatched bases: 8. CDR3 coding DNA: TGTGCCACCTGGGATAGGGCCCCTCCTTATAAGAAACTCTTT. Its protein product is CATWDRAPPYKKLF.

Of note for this clone: This CDR3 is also generated by other DNA sequences in the sample. The chain joins TRGV5 to TRGJ1 or TRGJ2. The junction had 2 bases not matched to a gene; V was cut back by 1 base and J by 8 bases. The germline V gene has CDR1 VINAFY and CDR2 YDVSNSKD. The length of the CDR3 is 11 residues. This CDR3 is CATWDSDKKLF. Written as DNA, the CDR3 is TGTGCCACCTGGGACAGCGATAAGAAACTCTTT.

The chain uses TRGV9 and TRGJP1. Germline V gene sequence: CDR1 GITISATS, CDR2 ISYDGTV (reference sequence). This CDR3 is 16 amino acids long. The ends lost 0 bases at V and 0 bases at J; junction bases unmatched: 4. For the CDR3, the DNA is TGTGCCTTGTGGGAGGTGCAAAATACCACTGGTTGGTTCAAGATATTT. Its translation: CALWEVQNTTGWFKIF.

This clone was counted only a few times. This chain joins TRGV4 and TRGJ1 or TRGJ2. The ends lost 6 bases at V and 7 bases at J; junction bases unmatched: 12. CDR1 and CDR2 from the germline V gene are EGSTGY and YDSYTSSV. The CDR3 runs to 13 residues. The chain's CDR3 is CATWSYKDYKKLF. The CDR3 DNA reads as TGTGCCACCTGGAGCTACAAGGACTATAAGAAACTCTTT.

With regard to this clone: A much more abundant neighbour one base away suggests this may be a read error. V and J are TRGV5 and TRGJ1 or TRGJ2. This CDR3 has 14 amino acids. V dropped 0 bases and J dropped 5; count of bases not matched to a gene: 7. The V gene's germline CDR1 is VINAFY and CDR2 YDVSNSKD. CDR3 DNA sequence: TGTGCCACCTGGGACAGGCTGGATGATTATAAGAAACTCTTT. Translated: CATWDRLDDYKKLF.

The rearrangement links TRGV9 to TRGJ1 or TRGJ2. Germline CDR1 and CDR2: GITISATS and ISYDGTV (reference sequence). This CDR3 has 13 residues. V lost 4 bases and J lost 7; bases outside the gene matches: 10. CDR3 bases: TGTGCCTTGTGGGACTTTATAGGGTATAAGAAACTCTTT. Amino acids: CALWDFIGYKKLF.

As concerns this clone: This may stem from a read error, because a much larger clone lies one nucleotide away. Other nucleotide sequences in the sample specify the same CDR3. The chain has TRGV9 and TRGJ1 or TRGJ2. The CDR3 totals 14 residues. The germline gives CDR1 GITISATS, CDR2 ISYDGTV (reference sequence). Trimming cost V 0 bases and J 3 bases; bases outside gene matches: 5. The CDR3 reads CALWEVRSYYKKLF. The CDR3 DNA reads as TGTGCCTTGTGGGAGGTGCGGAGTTATTATAAGAAACTCTTT.

Notes on this clone: An end of the junction differs from the germline gene, which may be a read error. The rearrangement links TRGV5 to TRGJ1 or TRGJ2. CDR1 is VINAFY and CDR2 is YDVSNSKD in the germline V gene. The CDR3 length is 11 residues. CDR3 sequence: CATWYSYKKLF. CDR3 DNA sequence: TGTGCCACCTGGTACAGCTATAAGAAACTCTTT.

The table lists this clone with a few counts. The chain is built from TRGV9 and TRGJ1 or TRGJ2. The V and J ends lost 0 bases and 2 bases, in that order; junction bases with no gene match: 4. The CDR3 extends over 14 amino acids. Germline V gene lookup returns CDR1 GITISATS and CDR2 ISYDGTV (reference sequence). In nucleotides, the CDR3 is TGTGCCTTGTGGGAGGTGCATTATTATTATAAGAAACTCTTT. Protein sequence: CALWEVHYYYKKLF.

The chain has TRGV3 and TRGJ1 or TRGJ2. This CDR3 contains 10 residues. Germline loops: CDR1 VTNTFY, CDR2 YDVSTARD (reference sequence). V lost 3 bases, J lost 12 bases, and 5 bases stayed unmatched. The CDR3 loop is CATWDYVKLF. The CDR3 region has the DNA TGTGCCACCTGGGACTATGTGAAACTCTTT.

With regard to this clone: Other DNA sequences of this sample code for an identical CDR3. This chain joins TRGV3 and TRGJ1 or TRGJ2. The CDR3 totals 14 residues. With V trimmed by 0 bases and J by 3 bases, 5 bases remained unmatched. CDR1 and CDR2 (germline): VTNTFY, YDVSTARD (reference sequence). Here the CDR3 DNA reads TGTGCCACCTGGGACAGGCGCCCTTATTATAAGAAACTCTTT. Protein product: CATWDRRPYYKKLF.

In this sample, this clone turned up a few times. The sample carries other DNA sequences with the same CDR3. The chain recombines TRGV5 with TRGJ1 or TRGJ2. Germline values: CDR1 VINAFY, CDR2 YDVSNSKD. The CDR3 totals 14 residues. V dropped 1 base and J dropped 2; count of bases not matched to a gene: 5. The CDR3 DNA sequence: TGTGCCACCTGGGACAGACCCGATTATTATAAGAAACTCTTT. It translates to CATWDRPDYYKKLF.

This clone is labeled as medium-sized. The chain carries TRGV9 and TRGJ1 or TRGJ2. The CDR3 is made up of 13 amino acids. Germline V gene sequence: CDR1 GITISATS, CDR2 ISYDGTV (reference sequence). J was trimmed by 9 bases and V by 3 bases; bases with no gene match: 11. CDR3 nucleotide sequence: TGTGCCTTGTGGGAGTGCCCCGGTGGTAAGAAACTCTTT. It codes for CALWECPGGKKLF.

A single count supports this clone. Compared with germline, one end of the junction differs, possibly owing to a read error. The rearrangement uses TRGV9 and TRGJ1 or TRGJ2. Germline CDR1 GITISATS, CDR2 ISYDGTV (reference sequence). The CDR3 spans 12 residues. CDR3 DNA: TGTGCCTTGCGGGAGCCTGGGGGAGAGAAACTCTTT. Translated: CALREPGGEKLF.

The rearrangement links TRGV5 to TRGJP2. The CDR3 length is 15 residues. Germline V gene lookup returns CDR1 VINAFY and CDR2 YDVSNSKD. After removal of 3 bases from V and 6 bases from J, the junction contained 10 bases not matched to a gene. The CDR3: CATWDSRGCDWIKTF. The CDR3 DNA follows: TGTGCCACCTGGGACTCTCGGGGGTGTGATTGGATCAAGACGTTT.

The chain is built from TRGV3 and TRGJP2. J lost 0 bases, V lost 5 bases, and 6 bases had no gene match. The CDR3 spans 15 residues. CDR1 VTNTFY and CDR2 YDVSTARD come from the germline V gene (reference sequence). In DNA, the CDR3 is TGTGCCACCTGGGGACTATATAGTAGTGATTGGATCAAGACGTTT. As protein: CATWGLYSSDWIKTF.